The 11 T cell receptor beta chains presented below share a single source sample, sequenced in a study of tumour-infiltrating T cells in Burkitt lymphoma (TCRdb year 2020). Libraries were prepared through the immunoSEQ multiplex PCR assay. TCRdb stores this immuneACCESS table with in-frame sequences only. Part of the clones is absent; in the studies checked, under half of the shortfall reflects unresolved V genes, and no reason is known for the rest. For this sample the table gives around 2,500 clones, of which roughly 80% were detected only once. The ten largest clones take up approximately 7% of the sample. Sequences were obtained from tumor tissue. All receptors derive from a human donor with diffuse large B-cell lymphoma.

V usage is TRBV19 and J usage is TRBJ1-1; possible D gene TRBD1, 5 bases. The CDR3 totals 12 residues. The ends were cut back, 5 bases at V and 7 bases at J, with 11 bases in the middle. Germline V gene sequence: CDR1 LNHDA, CDR2 SQIVND (reference sequence). DNA for the CDR3: TGTGCCAGTAGTCCAGGGATAAATGAAGCTTTCTTT. Amino acids: CASSPGINEAFF.

The CDR3 loop is CASSFTSYLFNTEAFF. DNA for the CDR3: TGCGCCAGCAGCTTTACGTCCTACCTATTTAACACTGAAGCTTTCTTT. The chain joins TRBV5-1 to TRBJ1-1; D call uncertain. V was clipped by 2 bases and J by 2 bases, with 16 bases between them. CDR3 size: 16 residues. CDR1 is SGHRS and CDR2 is YFSETQ in the germline V gene.

The chain joins TRBV7-9 to TRBJ2-1; TRBD2 matches 8 bases. Germline lookup yields CDR1 SEHNR and CDR2 FQNEAQ (reference sequence). This CDR3 has 14 amino acids. The V and J ends lost 1 base and 8 bases, in that order; junction bases with no gene match: 4. The CDR3 protein is CASSLGGTRDEQFF. CDR3 sequence (DNA): TGTGCCAGCAGCTTAGGAGGGACTAGAGATGAGCAGTTCTTC.

This clone was seen more than once but under ten times. The chain uses TRBV29-1 and TRBJ2-5, with TRBD1 matching over 9 bases. CDR1 is SQVTM, CDR2 ANQGSEA, per germline. Trimming took 5 bases from V and 3 from J; bases not matched to a gene: 7. This CDR3 has 14 amino acids. CDR3 coding DNA: TGCAGCGTTTCGTTTGGGACAGGGAAAGAGACCCAGTACTTC. It yields the protein CSVSFGTGKETQYF. The entire variable domain, with the rest obtained from reference TRBV29-1 and TRBJ2-5, is as follows: SAVISQKPSRDICQRGTSLTIQCQVDSQVTMMFWYRQQPGQSLTLIATANQGSEATYESGFVIDKFPISRPNLTFSTLTVSNMSPEDSSIYLCSVSFGTGKETQYFGPGTRLLVL.

The CDR3 sequence is CSVGQGTDTQYF. As DNA, the CDR3 is TGCAGCGTTGGCCAGGGCACAGATACGCAGTATTTT. The chain links TRBV29-1 to TRBJ2-3; no reliable D call. This CDR3 region has 12 residues. Germline V gives CDR1 SQVTM, CDR2 ANQGSEA. V gave up 4 bases and J gave up 1 base, with 6 bases separating them.

The chain links TRBV15 to TRBJ1-3; 8 bases are a match to TRBD1. The ends lost 0 bases at V and 2 bases at J; junction bases unmatched: 6. The germline V gene encodes CDR1 LNHNV and CDR2 YYDKDF (reference sequence). There are 17 residues in the CDR3. The CDR3 sequence is CATSRDGGRGPGNTIYF. DNA of the CDR3: TGTGCCACCAGCAGAGACGGCGGCAGGGGGCCTGGAAACACCATATATTTT. Drawing the rest from reference TRBV15 and TRBJ1-3, the complete variable domain is DAMVIQNPRYQVTQFGKPVTLSCSQTLNHNVMYWYQQKSSQAPKLLFHYYDKDFNNEADTPDNFQSRRPNTSFCFLDIRSPGLGDTAMYLCATSRDGGRGPGNTIYFGEGSWLTVV.

This chain joins TRBV9 and TRBJ2-7; TRBD1 is a possible D gene (5 bases). The CDR3 covers 14 residues. Germline assignment: CDR1 SGDLS and CDR2 YYNGEE. The V end was cut by 0 bases, the J end by 3 bases, with 10 bases between. The CDR3 here is CASSVGQSNYEQYF. DNA for the CDR3: TGTGCCAGCAGCGTAGGACAGTCCAACTACGAGCAGTACTTC.

The J gene is TRBJ2-2, the V gene TRBV9; D uncertain. Germline V lookup: CDR1 SGDLS, CDR2 YYNGEE. Trimming removed 2 bases from V and 5 bases from J, with 4 bases in between. This CDR3 contains 12 residues. The CDR3 DNA follows: TGTGCCAGCAGCGTGGGAACCGGGGAGCTGTTTTTT. Protein product: CASSVGTGELFF.

This chain joins TRBV4-1 and TRBJ1-4; 9 bases align to TRBD1. The germline gives CDR1 MGHRA, CDR2 YSYEKL. The CDR3 has 15 amino acids. Trimming at V came to 4 bases and at J to 7 bases, leaving 7 bases not matched to a gene. The CDR3 is CASSLRDRVGEKLFF. DNA of the CDR3: TGCGCCAGCAGCCTTAGGGACAGGGTCGGTGAAAAACTGTTTTTT.

The rearrangement links TRBV6-5 to TRBJ2-1; 9 positions agree with TRBD1. Germline V gene data show CDR1 as MNHEY and CDR2 as SVGAGI. The CDR3 is 16 amino acids. V was clipped by 3 bases and J by 3 bases; unmatched bases: 6. The CDR3 loop reads CASSYSGQGVYNEQFF. For the CDR3, the DNA is TGTGCCAGCAGTTATTCGGGACAGGGTGTCTACAATGAGCAGTTCTTC.

The chain recombines TRBV7-2 with TRBJ2-3; D might be TRBD1 (5 bases). V lost 2 bases and J 6 bases, leaving 15 bases between the germline ends. Germline loops: CDR1 SGHTA, CDR2 FQGNSA. The CDR3 sequence is 15 residues long. CDR3 nucleotide sequence: TGTGCCAGCAGCTTAAGGCAGGGCTTGGAGGATACGCAGTATTTT. Translation gives CASSLRQGLEDTQYF.